This TCR beta chain came from a study of T-cell reconstitution after alpha-beta-depleted transplantation in children. This CDR3 region has 15 residues. Trimming cost V 1 base and J 4 bases, with 11 bases left between them. Per germline, CDR1 SGHTA and CDR2 FQGNSA. On this clonotype: Its cognate antigen is unknown.

The TCRbeta library incorporated unique molecular identifiers. TCRdb itself ran the PCR reads through MiXCR, one entry per CDR3 protein. The data show over 200,000 distinct CDR3 sequences, 7% to 9% seen once. Whole-study findings and limits: Counts and diversity of T cells one year after transplant came mostly from newly produced T cells. Reportedly, roughly two months post-transplant, alpha-beta T cells arose from several hundred expanded graft clones. Where some patients showed high TCRbeta diversity at day 60, it came from recipient T cells and thymic progenitors that had survived.

This specimen was PBMCs, mostly from graft donor cells, taken 360 days after TCRalphabeta/CD19-depleted stem cell transplant. This rearrangement joins TRBV7-2 to TRBJ2-1; D gene uncertain. This TCR came from a male patient under 10 years old who had a stem cell transplant for acute myeloid leukemia, so the T cells may come from the graft donor. In nucleotides, the CDR3 is TGTGCCAGCAGCTTAGACAGCATGGGGTACAATGAGCAGTTCTTC. Translated: CASSLDSMGYNEQFF.